The 25 T cell receptor beta chains listed next were all sequenced from one sample in a study of regulatory T cells in long-lasting Graves disease. The time point here: newly diagnosed GD, antithyroid drugs for less than 3 months. Extracted PBMC RNA gave rise to the TCR library. Sequencing libraries for TCR beta were prepared with iRepertoire HTBI primers and Arm-PCR of CDR3 regions. Via MiXCR, TCRdb re-called the multiplex PCR reads, giving one row per CDR3 protein. This sample carries a few hundred thousand distinct CDR3 sequences, about 13% of them seen once, and the ten largest clones take 8% to 10%. The same sample was also used in a study of T cells in Graves' hyperthyroidism and ophthalmopathy.

Sequencing was performed on peripheral blood mononuclear cells (PBMCs), taken at new diagnosis, from a patient treated with antithyroid drugs. The origin of the receptors is a man aged 25-40 years with Graves disease.

V gene TRBV12-3 or TRBV12-4 combines with J gene TRBJ1-2; TRBD1 is a possible D gene (5 bases). Between the trimmed V and J ends, which lost 6 bases and 7 bases, there was a span of 12 bases. The CDR3 sequence is 12 residues long. The CDR3 DNA reads as TGTGCCAGCAGAGGGAGAGGGGCTGGCTACACCTTC. Translation gives CASRGRGAGYTF.

This clonotype appeared a few times. CDR3 DNA: TGTGCCAGCAGCGGGGCGGGACAGGGGGACGAGCAGTACTTC. Translating gives CASSGAGQGDEQYF. V is TRBV13 and J is TRBJ2-7, with TRBD1 matching over 11 bases. CDR3 size: 14 residues. CDR1 and CDR2 from the germline V gene are PRHDT and FYEKMQ (reference sequence). The J segment lost 5 bases and the V segment lost 5 bases, leaving 5 bases of the junction unmatched. Together with reference TRBV13 and TRBJ2-7, the CDR3 gives the full variable domain: AAGVIQSPRHLIKEKRETATLKCYPIPRHDTVYWYQQGPGQDPQFLISFYEKMQSDKGSIPDRFSAQQFSDYHSELNMSSLELGDSALYFCASSGAGQGDEQYFGPGTRLTVT.

This clonotype was found many times. The genes are TRBV10-3 and TRBJ1-4; D possibly corresponds to TRBD1 (6 bases). The germline V and J ends were trimmed by 3 bases and 7 bases, with 15 bases remaining between them. Germline V gene lookup returns CDR1 ENHRY and CDR2 SYGVKD. This CDR3 region has 15 residues. CDR3 sequence (DNA): TGTGCCATCAGTGAACCGGGGGCAGGGATTGAAAAACTGTTTTTT. Translation gives CAISEPGAGIEKLFF.

This rearrangement joins TRBV9 to TRBJ2-3; 7 positions agree with TRBD1. The CDR3 covers 16 residues. V shed 4 bases, J shed 2 bases, and the junction held 10 bases outside the gene matches. Germline CDR1 reads SGDLS; CDR2 reads YYNGEE. The CDR3 loop reads CASSLTGVRLTDTQYF. The DNA for the CDR3 is TGTGCCAGCAGCCTCACAGGGGTACGCCTCACAGATACGCAGTATTTT. Full variable domain (missing parts from reference TRBV9 and TRBJ2-3): DSGVTQTPKHLITATGQRVTLRCSPRSGDLSVYWYQQSLDQGLQFLIQYYNGEERAKGNILERFSAQQFPDLHSELNLSSLELGDSALYFCASSLTGVRLTDTQYFGPGTRLTVL.

This clonotype has at least ten counts. The chain couples TRBV11-2 to TRBJ2-4; D is unresolved. The CDR3 contains 15 residues. V gave up 6 bases and J gave up 0 bases, with 12 bases separating them. Germline CDR1 is SGHAT and CDR2 is FQNNGV. Here the CDR3 DNA reads TGTGCCAGCAGAAGCTTAGAGCGAGCCAAAAACATTCAGTACTTC. It translates to CASRSLERAKNIQYF.

About this clonotype itself: A much larger clone lies one base from this, so it may be a read error. The chain couples TRBV12-3 or TRBV12-4 to TRBJ2-1; D may correspond to TRBD1 or TRBD2 (6 bases each). There are 14 residues in the CDR3. V lost 0 bases to trimming and J lost 10 bases, with 13 bases between them. The CDR3 DNA reads as TGTGCCAGCAGTTTAGCACGGGGGCGGCGCGAGCAGTTCTTC. Protein sequence: CASSLARGRREQFF.

This chain connects TRBV30 to TRBJ2-3; 7 nucleotides align to TRBD2. Germline trimming cut 4 bases from V and 6 bases from J; bases unmatched to any gene: 4. Germline CDR1 and CDR2: GTSNPN and SVGIG (reference sequence). This CDR3 region has 12 residues. The CDR3 reads CAWTLGGDTQYF. The DNA of the CDR3 is TGTGCCTGGACTTTGGGGGGGGATACGCAGTATTTT.

Regarding this clonotype: Since a far larger clone is one base different, this is likely a read error. The rearrangement joins TRBV4-1 to TRBJ2-4; D unclear. The CDR3 totals 12 residues. Per germline, CDR1 MGHRA and CDR2 YSYEKL. CDR3 in amino acids: CASSQESNEQSF. CDR3 sequence (DNA): TGCGCCAGCAGCCAAGAAAGTAATGAGCAGTCCTTC.

A few counts support this clonotype. The chain is built from TRBV24-1 and TRBJ2-7; 8 bases are a match to TRBD2. The V gene's germline CDR1 is KGHDR and CDR2 SFDVKD. This CDR3 has 15 residues. The V segment lost 4 bases and the J segment 3 bases; nucleotides outside the gene matches: 7. The CDR3 DNA sequence: TGTGCCACCAGTGACAGAGCGGGGGCGAACTACGAGCAGTACTTC. Translation: CATSDRAGANYEQYF.

This clonotype has ten or more counts. The J gene is TRBJ1-1, the V gene TRBV28; TRBD1 matches 9 bases. Losses at the gene ends were 5 bases for V and 6 bases for J; bases not matched to a gene: 13. The CDR3 is 16 amino acids. CDR1 is MDHEN and CDR2 is SYDVKM in the germline V gene. The CDR3 loop is CASSATGGPRVSEAFF. The CDR3 nucleotides read TGTGCCAGCAGTGCAACAGGGGGCCCAAGAGTGTCTGAAGCTTTCTTT.

This clonotype showed up many times. The gene calls are TRBV5-1 and TRBJ2-1, with 10 bases matching TRBD2. J gave up 6 bases and V 0 bases, and 3 bases lay outside the gene matches. This CDR3 has 15 amino acids. Looked up from germline, CDR1 is SGHRS and CDR2 is YFSETQ. The CDR3 region is CASSLDGTSVNEQFF. The DNA of the CDR3 is TGCGCCAGCAGCTTGGATGGGACTAGCGTCAATGAGCAGTTCTTC.

A few counts support this clonotype. The rearrangement uses TRBV9 and TRBJ2-7, with D maybe TRBD2 (5 bases). Germline CDR1 reads SGDLS; CDR2 reads YYNGEE. The CDR3 totals 14 residues. V lost 0 bases, J lost 4 bases, and 11 bases lay in between. The CDR3 nucleotides read TGTGCCAGCAGCGTAGCGGGATCAGGTTACGAGCAGTACTTC. This codes for CASSVAGSGYEQYF.

This clonotype occurred a few times. One end of the junction does not line up with germline, which may come from a read error. CDR3 residues: CASNLERMDGYTF. Here the CDR3 DNA reads TGTGCCAGCAATTTAGAGAGGATGGATGGCTACACCTTC. This chain joins TRBV12-3 or TRBV12-4 and TRBJ1-2; D is undetermined. The CDR3 contains 13 residues.

V usage is TRBV30 and J usage is TRBJ2-1; tentative D call: TRBD1 (5 bases). The CDR3 totals 12 residues. V shed 0 bases and J shed 12 bases, with 12 bases lying between them. Germline assignment: CDR1 GTSNPN and CDR2 SVGIG (reference sequence). CDR3 in DNA: TGTGCCTGGAGTGTCTTGGGGCGGTGGCAGTTCTTC. This translates into CAWSVLGRWQFF.

This chain links TRBV2 with TRBJ1-5, with D unclear. Germline values: CDR1 SNHLY, CDR2 FYNNEI. The CDR3 covers 12 residues. Trimming pared 6 bases from V and 5 bases from J, leaving 8 bases between. CDR3 sequence reads: CASREGYQPQHF. In nucleotides, the CDR3 is TGTGCCAGCAGGGAGGGTTATCAGCCCCAGCATTTT.

In its sample, this clonotype was seen many times. The chain joins TRBV11-2 to TRBJ2-3, with D uncertain. CDR1 is SGHAT and CDR2 is FQNNGV in the germline V gene. Trimming took 1 base from V and 0 from J, leaving 11 bases between them. The CDR3 consists of 16 residues. DNA of the CDR3: TGTGCCAGCAGCTTAGTTGGCAGGTCTAGCACAGATACGCAGTATTTT. It yields the protein CASSLVGRSSTDTQYF.

The rearrangement links TRBV5-4 to TRBJ2-2; 10 bases align to TRBD2. The ends lost 4 bases at V and 4 bases at J; junction bases unmatched: 10. The germline gives CDR1 SGHNT, CDR2 YYREEE (reference sequence). The CDR3 has 17 residues. The DNA for the CDR3 is TGTGCCAGCAGCCCGACGGCGAGCGGGAGGGTCACCGGGGAGCTGTTTTTT. It codes for CASSPTASGRVTGELFF.

This clonotype was found many times. The gene calls are TRBV12-3 or TRBV12-4 and TRBJ2-7, with D tentatively TRBD1 (6 bases). The V gene lost 5 bases and the J gene lost 0 bases, with 8 bases spanning the gap. The CDR3 has 13 amino acids. The CDR3 here is CASSGGSSYEQYF. The CDR3 nucleotides read TGTGCCAGCAGTGGGGGCAGCTCCTACGAGCAGTACTTC.

This clonotype was observed a few times. The chain is built from TRBV7-9 and TRBJ2-1, with D tentatively TRBD2 (7 bases). CDR3 size: 20 residues. V lost 5 bases and J lost 0, with 26 bases in between. CDR1 is SEHNR and CDR2 is FQNEAQ in the germline V gene (reference sequence). Here the CDR3 reads CASSLPTGRAGAHSYNEQFF. In DNA form, the CDR3 reads TGTGCCAGCAGCCTACCGACAGGCAGGGCGGGAGCCCACTCCTACAATGAGCAGTTCTTC.

This clonotype turned up a few times. CDR3 DNA: TGTGCCACTCAAGCGGGATGGGAGTCCAATGAGCAGTTCTTC. This translates into CATQAGWESNEQFF. This chain joins TRBV2 and TRBJ2-1; 7 bases align to TRBD2. Germline V gives CDR1 SNHLY, CDR2 FYNNEI. Germline trimming cut 10 bases from V and 6 bases from J; bases unmatched to any gene: 12. The length of the CDR3 is 14 residues.

This clonotype was seen ten or more times. The chain has TRBV7-9 and TRBJ2-5, with TRBD1 matching 9 bases. This CDR3 comprises 17 residues. In germline, CDR1 is SEHNR, CDR2 FQNEAQ (reference sequence). The junction had 10 bases not matched to a gene; V was cut back by 2 bases and J by 3 bases. The CDR3 here is CASSLFLADRGKETQYF. Here the CDR3 DNA reads TGTGCCAGCAGCTTATTCTTAGCGGACAGGGGTAAAGAGACCCAGTACTTC.

The rearrangement uses TRBV5-6 and TRBJ2-7, with TRBD2 matching 8 bases. The J segment lost 9 bases and the V segment lost 5 bases, leaving 19 bases of the junction unmatched. The CDR3 is 16 residues long. CDR1 and CDR2 from the germline V gene are SGHDT and YYEEEE. CDR3 region: CASSPRGGAPYEGQYF. In DNA, the CDR3 is TGTGCCAGCAGTCCTCGGGGGGGGGCCCCCTACGAAGGGCAGTACTTC.

The table lists this clonotype with many counts. The genes are TRBV12-3 or TRBV12-4 and TRBJ1-5; TRBD1 matches 7 bases. The V gene end was trimmed by 1 base and the J gene end by 2 bases; junction bases not matched to a gene: 8. The CDR3 has 17 amino acids. The CDR3 sequence: CASSLGDSGEGNQPQHF. The CDR3 DNA reads as TGTGCCAGCAGTTTAGGGGACAGCGGGGAGGGCAATCAGCCCCAGCATTTT.

This clonotype appeared many times. The V call is TRBV9, the J call TRBJ1-4, with D hard to call. V was cut by 4 bases and J by 8 bases, with 18 bases left in between. The germline V gene encodes CDR1 SGDLS and CDR2 YYNGEE. The CDR3 has 15 amino acids. CDR3 in amino acids: CASSPPGALGEKLFF. In nucleotides, the CDR3 is TGTGCCAGCAGCCCCCCCGGCGCGTTAGGCGAAAAACTGTTTTTT. Together with reference TRBV9 and TRBJ1-4, the CDR3 gives the full variable domain: DSGVTQTPKHLITATGQRVTLRCSPRSGDLSVYWYQQSLDQGLQFLIQYYNGEERAKGNILERFSAQQFPDLHSELNLSSLELGDSALYFCASSPPGALGEKLFFGSGTQLSVL.

This clonotype occurred many times. Here the CDR3 DNA reads TGTGCCAGCGGAGGGGGGACAGTCTCCTACGAGCAGTACTTC. It encodes CASGGGTVSYEQYF. The rearrangement joins TRBV2 to TRBJ2-7, with TRBD1 as a possible D gene (7 bases). This CDR3 region has 14 residues. Germline lookup yields CDR1 SNHLY and CDR2 FYNNEI. V lost 8 bases and J lost 0, with 14 bases in between.